The present T cell receptor (beta chain) was sequenced within a study of cytomegalovirus exposure and HLA in healthy donors. Points on this clone: The target antigen is unknown.

Broader study findings: A later analysis showed that HLA-associated TCR beta chains had undergone more clonal expansion than equally common others.

Amplification used 60 Vbeta primers and 13 Jbeta primers. Repertoires were generated with immunoSEQ multiplex PCR, while TCRdb's copy carries only in-frame clones and drops some. The sample contains 130,000 to 150,000 clones, approximately 79% of which appear only once. This CDR3 region has 14 residues. CDR1 is SEHNR and CDR2 is FQNEAQ in the germline V gene (reference sequence). V was clipped by 3 bases and J by 11 bases, with 19 bases between them. The rearrangement joins TRBV7-9 to TRBJ2-5, with D tentatively TRBD1 (5 bases). This receptor was identified in a man younger than 35 in good health and CMV-seropositive. Material for sequencing was PBMCs. The CDR3 reads CASSFRELSGIQYF. The CDR3 DNA sequence: TGTGCCAGCAGCTTCAGGGAATTATCAGGGATACAGTACTTC.